This TCR beta chain was sequenced in a study of shared clonotypes between healthy human individuals. V lost 6 bases to trimming and J lost 9 bases; unmatched junction nucleotides: 12. This CDR3 region has 15 residues. Germline-derived CDR1 and CDR2 are SGHRS and YFSETQ. The data were produced by immunoSEQ multiplex PCR, yet TCRdb's version contains in-frame clones alone and is incomplete. The sample contains more than 1,200,000 clones, approximately 98.5% of which appear only once. The TCR was taken from a man younger than 40 in good health. The material sequenced was naive CD4+ T cells sorted from blood. Subset in this sample: CD45RA+ positively selected. V usage is TRBV5-1 and J usage is TRBJ2-1; 10 positions match TRBD2. CDR3 amino acids: CASIPAGGPEGEQFF. As DNA, the CDR3 is TGCGCCAGCATACCAGCGGGAGGGCCGGAAGGTGAGCAGTTCTTC.